The 13 T cell receptor beta chains in this list originate from one sample, sequenced in a study of blood T cell repertoires in COVID-19. The protocol was immunoSEQ multiplex PCR, while the TCRdb copy is restricted to in-frame clones and leaves out a portion. The sample holds about 180,000 clones, around 82% seen once. The sequencing sample was made of peripheral blood. The source is a woman aged 80 or over with acute or convalescent COVID-19.

This rearrangement joins TRBV18 to TRBJ1-4; 8 positions match TRBD1. The trim removed 2 bases at V and 3 bases at J, leaving 2 bases unmatched. CDR1 is KGHSH and CDR2 is LQKENI in the germline V gene. The CDR3 has 15 amino acids. CDR3 loop: CASSPDRGPNEKLFF. The CDR3 region has the DNA TGTGCCAGCTCACCAGACAGGGGTCCTAATGAAAAACTGTTTTTT.

V and J are TRBV19 and TRBJ2-5; D remains ambiguous. The CDR3 runs to 15 residues. Trimming stripped 2 bases from V and 3 bases from J, with 13 bases between. CDR1 LNHDA and CDR2 SQIVND come from the germline V gene (reference sequence). The CDR3: CASSIRPSLEETQYF. The CDR3 DNA is TGTGCCAGTAGTATAAGGCCTAGTCTTGAAGAGACCCAGTACTTC. Full variable domain (missing parts from reference TRBV19 and TRBJ2-5): DGGITQSPKYLFRKEGQNVTLSCEQNLNHDAMYWYRQDPGQGLRLIYYSQIVNDFQKGDIAEGYSVSREKKESFPLTVTSAQKNPTAFYLCASSIRPSLEETQYFGPGTRLLVL.

The chain couples TRBV7-9 to TRBJ1-2; D gene ambiguous. CDR3 length equals 15 residues. Trimming shortened V by 1 base and J by 2 bases, and 11 bases separated the two germline ends. Germline CDR1 is SEHNR and CDR2 is FQNEAQ (reference sequence). This CDR3 is CASSLGARVNYGYTF. CDR3 bases: TGTGCCAGCAGCTTAGGGGCGCGGGTGAACTATGGCTACACCTTC.

This clone occurred a few times. The chain combines TRBV6-5 with TRBJ1-5; the D is unclear. Germline V lookup: CDR1 MNHEY, CDR2 SVGAGI. The CDR3 sequence is 13 residues long. Trimming removed 6 bases at V and 0 bases at J, with 6 bases between. The CDR3 region has the DNA TGTGCCAGCAGGGGCAATAGCAATCAGCCCCAGCATTTT. This encodes CASRGNSNQPQHF.

V usage is TRBV7-9 and J usage is TRBJ1-1; TRBD1 agrees at 9 bases. J lost 4 bases, V lost 0 bases, and 3 bases had no gene match. The V gene's germline CDR1 is SEHNR and CDR2 FQNEAQ (reference sequence). CDR3 size: 15 residues. DNA for the CDR3: TGTGCCAGCAGCTTAGCCGGGACAGGGAGCACTGAAGCTTTCTTT. Amino acids: CASSLAGTGSTEAFF. Full variable domain (remainder filled in from reference TRBV7-9 and TRBJ1-1): DTGVSQNPRHKITKRGQNVTFRCDPISEHNRLYWYRQTLGQGPEFLTYFQNEAQLEKSRLLSDRFSAERPKGSFSTLEIQRTEQGDSAMYLCASSLAGTGSTEAFFGQGTRLTVV.

The chain uses TRBV4-2 and TRBJ2-3, with D possibly TRBD2 on 5 matching bases. V was trimmed by 4 bases and J by 2 bases, leaving 25 bases between them. CDR1 LGHNA and CDR2 YNFKEQ come from the germline V gene. The CDR3 runs to 19 residues. In DNA, the CDR3 is TGTGCCAGCAGCCGCCGGCCCCGGCGCCCGGCGGGCCCCACAGATACGCAGTATTTT. This sequence encodes CASSRRPRRPAGPTDTQYF.

The chain employs TRBV27 and TRBJ2-5; a possible D gene is TRBD1 (7 bases). Germline assignment: CDR1 MNHEY and CDR2 SMNVEV (reference sequence). The CDR3 consists of 15 residues. V was pared by 5 bases and J by 5 bases, with 18 bases between. The CDR3 DNA follows: TGTGCCAGCAGTGCCAGACAGGGAGGTTGGGAGACCCAGTACTTC. Residues: CASSARQGGWETQYF.

The V gene is TRBV19, the J gene TRBJ1-5; D is possibly TRBD1 (5 bases). V was cut by 4 bases and J by 6 bases, with 19 bases left in between. Germline CDR1 is LNHDA and CDR2 is SQIVND (reference sequence). The CDR3 contains 16 residues. Here the CDR3 DNA reads TGTGCCAGTAGTACCCCCAGGACGGGGGGGACTCAGCCCCAGCATTTT. Translating it yields CASSTPRTGGTQPQHF.

This clone came up a few times. V usage is TRBV5-6 and J usage is TRBJ1-6; TRBD1 matches 10 bases. The germline V gene has CDR1 SGHDT and CDR2 YYEEEE. This CDR3 has 17 amino acids. Trimming took 4 bases from V and 0 from J; bases not matched to a gene: 4. As DNA, the CDR3 is TGTGCCAGCAGCCGGAGACAGGGGGCCTCCTATAATTCACCCCTCCACTTT. Its protein is CASSRRQGASYNSPLHF. Drawing the rest from reference TRBV5-6 and TRBJ1-6, the complete variable domain is DAGVTQSPTHLIKTRGQQVTLRCSPKSGHDTVSWYQQALGQGPQFIFQYYEEEERQRGNFPDRFSGHQFPNYSSELNVNALLLGDSALYLCASSRRQGASYNSPLHFGNGTRLTVT.

The rearrangement joins TRBV6-5 to TRBJ2-1; D uncertain. Trimming took off 0 bases at V and 6 bases at J, with 12 bases between the two ends. Germline CDR1 is MNHEY and CDR2 is SVGAGI. This CDR3 is built from 15 residues. The CDR3 DNA reads TGTGCCAGCAGTTACTCGGCCCGGGTGCCCAATGAGCAGTTCTTC. It encodes CASSYSARVPNEQFF.

The chain is built from TRBV7-2 and TRBJ1-1; 7 bases are a match to TRBD1. The CDR3 has 14 residues. The germline CDR1 and CDR2 sequences are SGHTA and FQGNSA. V lost 3 bases to trimming and J lost 4 bases; unmatched junction nucleotides: 5. The CDR3 spells CASSFSAGGTEAFF. The DNA for the CDR3 is TGTGCCAGCAGCTTCAGTGCAGGGGGCACTGAAGCTTTCTTT.

The rearrangement links TRBV4-3 to TRBJ2-7; D perhaps matches TRBD2 (7 bases). The CDR3 has 15 amino acids. Germline-derived CDR1 and CDR2 are LGHNA and YSLEER. Trimming pared 4 bases from V and 6 bases from J, leaving 19 bases between. The CDR3 coding sequence is TGCGCCAGCAGCCCCGGGGAGGGGGTCTATCGCGAGCAGTACTTC. Its translation: CASSPGEGVYREQYF.

The chain recombines TRBV6-5 with TRBJ2-7, with 12 bases aligning to TRBD1. This CDR3 has 16 amino acids. Germline V gene lookup returns CDR1 MNHEY and CDR2 SVGAGI. V lost 4 bases to trimming and J lost 5 bases; unmatched junction nucleotides: 9. The CDR3 nucleotides are TGTGCCAGCAGTTTCCCACTCGGGACAGGGGGCCACGAGCAGTACTTC. Its translation is CASSFPLGTGGHEQYF.